This TCR beta chain originates from a study of blood T cell repertoires in COVID-19. CDR1 and CDR2 from the germline V gene are MDHEN and SYDVKM. The trim removed 5 bases at V and 5 bases at J, leaving 11 bases unmatched. CDR3 length: 15 amino acids. Clones were sequenced by immunoSEQ multiplex PCR, and TCRdb holds only the in-frame ones, with some missing. This sample yields around 450,000 clones, of which about 85% are seen a single time; 1.5% to 2% belongs to the top ten. Sequenced input: PBMCs or T cells enriched from blood (not recorded which). V gene TRBV28 combines with J gene TRBJ2-5, with 7 bases matching TRBD2. The receptor comes from a woman between 18 and 30 years old with acute COVID-19. The CDR3 is CASSPRDYPKETQYF. CDR3 coding DNA: TGTGCCAGCAGTCCTCGGGACTACCCCAAGGAGACCCAGTACTTC.